Presented here are 25 T cell receptor beta chains from one specimen sequenced in a study of OX40 agonist ivuxolimab in advanced cancers. Some clones are missing from TCRdb's copy, which holds only in-frame ones; the method was immunoSEQ multiplex PCR. Here the sample spans about 20,000 clones, 86% being singletons. The source was CD4+ or CD8+ T cells sorted from blood, collected in a trial of the OX40 agonist ivuxolimab. All receptors derive from an adult with an advanced solid tumor such as melanoma, head and neck, liver or kidney cancer.

V gene TRBV27 combines with J gene TRBJ2-2; 7 bases line up with TRBD1. Trimming at V came to 5 bases and at J to 5 bases, leaving 8 bases not matched to a gene. The CDR3 loop spans 15 amino acids. CDR1 and CDR2 (germline): MNHEY, SMNVEV (reference sequence). The CDR3 region has the DNA TGTGCCAGCAGTCCCAGAAGACAGGGAACCGGGGAGCTGTTTTTT. Protein product: CASSPRRQGTGELFF.

The rearrangement joins TRBV15 to TRBJ2-5; maybe TRBD2 (6 bases). The end of the DNA aligns better with TRBJ2-7, so the J call may be wrong. The CDR3 loop spans 17 amino acids. Germline V gives CDR1 LNHNV, CDR2 YYDKDF (reference sequence). The CDR3, as DNA: TGTGCCACCAGCAGAGTTGTAGGTAGCGGAGAGTCCTACGAGCAGTACTTC. It specifies CATSRVVGSGESYEQYF.

V usage is TRBV27 and J usage is TRBJ1-6; a weak D match, TRBD1 (5 bases). This CDR3 comprises 16 residues. The germline gives CDR1 MNHEY, CDR2 SMNVEV (reference sequence). Trimming left V 4 bases short and J 7 bases short, with 17 bases between. The CDR3 reads CASSSNSQVWNSPLHF. Written as DNA, the CDR3 is TGTGCCAGCAGTTCAAATTCACAGGTTTGGAATTCACCCCTCCACTTT.

V gene TRBV11-2 combines with J gene TRBJ2-2; no reliable D call. V lost 6 bases, J lost 4 bases, and 9 bases lay in between. The CDR3 runs to 13 residues. Germline V gives CDR1 SGHAT, CDR2 FQNNGV. The CDR3 spells CASRRLSTGELFF. DNA of the CDR3: TGTGCCAGCAGACGGTTAAGCACCGGGGAGCTGTTTTTT.

This chain uses TRBV5-6 with TRBJ1-3, with 12 bases fitting TRBD1. Germline CDR1 is SGHDT and CDR2 is YYEEEE. The CDR3 length is 16 residues. With 3 bases clipped from V and 1 base from J, the junction kept 2 bases outside the gene matches. DNA for the CDR3: TGTGCCAGCAGCTCGGGACAGGGGGCATCTGGAAACACCATATATTTT. It translates to CASSSGQGASGNTIYF.

V and J are TRBV5-1 and TRBJ2-7, with 7 bases that match TRBD1. Germline V gene data show CDR1 as SGHRS and CDR2 as YFSETQ. This CDR3 is 16 amino acids long. V lost 0 bases, J lost 7 bases, and 13 bases stayed unmatched. CDR3 nucleotides: TGCGCCAGCAGCTTGGAGCCAGGGGGTCCCGGTAAGGAGCAGTACTTC. It yields the protein CASSLEPGGPGKEQYF.

V is TRBV4-2 and J is TRBJ2-5; TRBD2 matches 11 bases. The last part of the DNA fits TRBJ2-7 better; the J call may be wrong. CDR1 is LGHNA, CDR2 YNFKEQ, per germline. CDR3 length: 17 amino acids. As DNA, the CDR3 is TGTGCCAGCAGCCAAGAACCGGGACTAGCGGAAATCTACGAGCAGTACTTC. This encodes CASSQEPGLAEIYEQYF.

This clone was observed a few times. The genes are TRBV6-5 and TRBJ2-7; 7 bases are a match to TRBD2. The germline CDR1 and CDR2 sequences are MNHEY and SVGAGI. There are 14 residues in the CDR3. Germline trimming cut 2 bases from V and 7 bases from J; bases unmatched to any gene: 8. CDR3: CASSYGSSGEEQYF. The CDR3 DNA is TGTGCCAGCAGTTACGGGTCGAGCGGGGAGGAGCAGTACTTC.

This chain uses TRBV15 with TRBJ2-7; D ambiguous. The CDR3 has 14 residues. Deletions cut 4 bases from V and 0 bases from J, with 10 bases between. The germline gives CDR1 LNHNV, CDR2 YYDKDF (reference sequence). The CDR3 sequence: CATSNEHHSYEQYF. The CDR3, as DNA: TGTGCCACCAGCAATGAACACCACTCCTACGAGCAGTACTTC.

The chain joins TRBV7-6 to TRBJ2-1; 8 nucleotides line up with TRBD1. V was pared by 3 bases and J by 0 bases, with 4 bases of the junction left unmatched. Germline V gene data show CDR1 as SGHVS and CDR2 as FNYEAQ. The CDR3 runs 16 residues. Here the CDR3 DNA reads TGTGCCAGCAGCTTGGACAGGGCGAGCTCCTACAATGAGCAGTTCTTC. Its protein is CASSLDRASSYNEQFF.

The gene calls are TRBV27 and TRBJ1-3; 7 bases map to TRBD1. Germline CDR1 and CDR2: MNHEY and SMNVEV (reference sequence). This CDR3 is 15 amino acids long. Trimming cost V 6 bases and J 6 bases; bases outside gene matches: 11. The CDR3 region has the DNA TGTGCCAGCAGGCCAAAACAGGGGTTGCAAAACACCATATATTTT. It yields the protein CASRPKQGLQNTIYF.

The CDR3 protein is CASSQSQGFSTDTQYF. CDR3 coding DNA: TGCGCCAGCAGCCAATCGCAGGGATTTAGCACAGATACGCAGTATTTT. The V call is TRBV5-1, the J call TRBJ2-3, with D possibly TRBD1 on 5 matching bases. V lost 4 bases and J 0 bases, leaving 15 bases between the germline ends. The CDR3 loop spans 16 amino acids. CDR1 and CDR2 (germline): SGHRS, YFSETQ. The full variable domain, rest sourced from reference TRBV5-1 and TRBJ2-3, is KAGVTQTPRYLIKTRGQQVTLSCSPISGHRSVSWYQQTPGQGLQFLFEYFSETQRNKGNFPGRFSGRQFSNSRSEMNVSTLELGDSALYLCASSQSQGFSTDTQYFGPGTRLTVL.

The chain joins TRBV30 to TRBJ2-2, with D unresolved. Germline CDR1 GTSNPN, CDR2 SVGIG (reference sequence). V shed 0 bases and J shed 6 bases, with 8 bases lying between them. CDR3 length equals 13 residues. The CDR3 sequence is CAWSVLFPGELFF. The CDR3 DNA is TGTGCCTGGAGTGTACTGTTCCCCGGGGAGCTGTTTTTT.

The chain carries TRBV7-9 and TRBJ1-1; 8 bases match TRBD1. The CDR3 has 16 residues. V shed 5 bases, J shed 0 bases, and the junction held 8 bases outside the gene matches. Germline values: CDR1 SEHNR, CDR2 FQNEAQ (reference sequence). Here the CDR3 reads CASSDEGQGLNTEAFF. DNA for the CDR3: TGTGCCAGCAGCGACGAAGGACAGGGTTTGAACACTGAAGCTTTCTTT.

The gene calls are TRBV5-1 and TRBJ2-5; D may be TRBD2 (5 bases). The J call may be in error: the DNA end matches TRBJ2-7 better. CDR3 length: 14 residues. Germline assignment: CDR1 SGHRS and CDR2 YFSETQ. The DNA for the CDR3 is TGCGCCAGCAGCTTAGCGGTAAGCTCCTACGAGCAGTACTTC. This translates into CASSLAVSSYEQYF.

The V gene is TRBV25-1, the J gene TRBJ2-5; tentative D call: TRBD2 (6 bases). V gave up 0 bases and J gave up 3 bases, with 17 bases separating them. This CDR3 region has 17 residues. CDR1 is MGHDK, CDR2 SYGVNS, per germline. The CDR3 sequence: CASSEYRGGTHKETQYF. The CDR3 DNA sequence: TGTGCCAGCAGTGAATATCGGGGCGGGACTCATAAAGAGACCCAGTACTTC. The entire variable domain, with the rest obtained from reference TRBV25-1 and TRBJ2-5, is as follows: EADIYQTPRYLVIGTGKKITLECSQTMGHDKMYWYQQDPGMELHLIHYSYGVNSTEKGDLSSESTVSRIRTEHFPLTLESARPSHTSQYLCASSEYRGGTHKETQYFGPGTRLLVL.

The chain uses TRBV15 and TRBJ2-4; possibly TRBD2 for D (7 bases). This CDR3 is built from 18 residues. Trimming removed 0 bases from V and 3 bases from J, with 18 bases in between. Germline-derived CDR1 and CDR2 are LNHNV and YYDKDF (reference sequence). CDR3 region: CATSRDRMGGPVKNIQYF. In nucleotides, the CDR3 is TGTGCCACCAGCAGAGATAGGATGGGGGGGCCCGTCAAAAACATTCAGTACTTC.

This chain joins TRBV7-6 and TRBJ2-3; TRBD2 matches 8 bases. The CDR3 is 14 amino acids. Germline CDR1 is SGHVS and CDR2 is FNYEAQ. Losses at the gene ends were 5 bases for V and 7 bases for J; bases not matched to a gene: 8. CDR3 coding DNA: TGTGCCAGCAGCGCTGGGACTAGTTCTTATACGCAGTATTTT. Its protein is CASSAGTSSYTQYF.

V is TRBV20-1 and J is TRBJ1-1; no clear D. CDR1 and CDR2 from the germline V gene are DFQATT and SNEGSKA (reference sequence). This CDR3 has 11 residues. V lost 5 bases and J 4 bases, leaving 8 bases between the germline ends. The CDR3 sequence is CSAVKVTEAFF. The CDR3 bases are TGCAGTGCTGTAAAAGTCACTGAAGCTTTCTTT.

The gene calls are TRBV29-1 and TRBJ1-1; perhaps TRBD1 as D (6 bases). Germline values: CDR1 SQVTM, CDR2 ANQGSEA. The CDR3 is 13 residues long. V gave up 0 bases and J gave up 3 bases, with 8 bases separating them. CDR3 nucleotide sequence: TGCAGCGTTGAAGATAGGGGGTACACTGAAGCTTTCTTT. Protein product: CSVEDRGYTEAFF.

The chain couples TRBV18 to TRBJ2-7; D gene unclear. V was cut by 6 bases and J by 4 bases, with 19 bases left in between. Germline V lookup: CDR1 KGHSH, CDR2 LQKENI. This CDR3 has 15 amino acids. The CDR3 coding sequence is TGTGCCAGCTCCCAAATCCGGGCAACTAAGTACGAGCAGTACTTC. Residues: CASSQIRATKYEQYF.

The chain joins TRBV5-1 to TRBJ1-4; 7 bases line up with TRBD1. In germline, CDR1 is SGHRS, CDR2 YFSETQ. The CDR3 extends over 14 amino acids. Unmatched junction bases numbered 8, after V lost 4 bases and J lost 8 bases. The CDR3 sequence is CASSQAGTEEKLFF. The CDR3 bases are TGCGCCAGCAGCCAAGCCGGGACAGAAGAAAAACTGTTTTTT.

The chain combines TRBV5-1 with TRBJ1-3; D is perhaps TRBD1 (5 bases). CDR3 size: 15 residues. The germline gives CDR1 SGHRS, CDR2 YFSETQ. Deletions cut 4 bases from V and 0 bases from J, with 11 bases between. In nucleotides, the CDR3 is TGCGCCAGCAGCGAACAGGTCCTCTCTGGAAACACCATATATTTT. It encodes CASSEQVLSGNTIYF.

The gene calls are TRBV14 and TRBJ1-2; D unresolved. The CDR3 sequence is 11 residues long. Trimming left V 0 bases short and J 14 bases short, with 10 bases between. The germline V gene encodes CDR1 SGHDN and CDR2 FVKESK. As DNA, the CDR3 is TGTGCCAGCAGCCAAGATTACGGCCCGACCTTC. Amino acids: CASSQDYGPTF.

The rearrangement uses TRBV2 and TRBJ2-5; the D is unclear. The V gene lost 0 bases and the J gene lost 5 bases, with 4 bases spanning the gap. The germline V gene encodes CDR1 SNHLY and CDR2 FYNNEI. CDR3 size: 12 residues. The CDR3: CASSEAVETQYF. The CDR3 bases are TGTGCCAGCAGTGAAGCGGTGGAGACCCAGTACTTC.